This TCR beta chain was obtained from a study of blood T cell repertoires in COVID-19. Germline V CDR1 and CDR2: SQVTM, ANQGSEA. This CDR3 is built from 12 residues. After removal of 6 bases from V and 7 bases from J, the junction contained 6 bases not matched to a gene. Original handling: Nucleated cell number was recorded as an estimate derived from reference gene primer amplification. Data came from immunoSEQ multiplex PCR; TCRdb stores just in-frame clones and leaves some out. V and J calls and clone size are copied from that table; D and trimming were computed from the DNA. The data show approximately 70,000 clones, about nine tenths seen once.

Specimen: peripheral blood. This TCR derives from a human donor with active COVID-19. The donor label of this sample is uncertain. J is TRBJ2-1 and V is TRBV29-1; TRBD1 matches 7 bases. CDR3 DNA: TGCAGCGTGGGACAGCGCCGGAATGAGCAGTTCTTC. Translation: CSVGQRRNEQFF.